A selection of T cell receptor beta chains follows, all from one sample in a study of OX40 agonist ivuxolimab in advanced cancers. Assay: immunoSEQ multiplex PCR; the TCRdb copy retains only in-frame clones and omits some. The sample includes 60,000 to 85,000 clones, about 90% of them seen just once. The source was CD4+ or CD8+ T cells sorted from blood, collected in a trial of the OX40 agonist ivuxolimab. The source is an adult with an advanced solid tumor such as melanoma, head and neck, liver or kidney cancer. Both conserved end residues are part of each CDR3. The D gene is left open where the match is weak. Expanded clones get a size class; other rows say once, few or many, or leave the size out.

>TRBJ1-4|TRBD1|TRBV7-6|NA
CASSYGQGEARLFF
TGTGCCAGCAGCTACGGACAGGGGGAGGCGAGACTGTTTTTT
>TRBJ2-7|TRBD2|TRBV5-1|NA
CASSLTSGGNYEQYF
TGCGCCAGCAGCCTGACTAGCGGAGGGAACTACGAGCAGTACTTC
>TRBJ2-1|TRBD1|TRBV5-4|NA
CASSPARGYNEQFF
TGTGCCAGCAGCCCGGCCAGGGGGTACAATGAGCAGTTCTTC
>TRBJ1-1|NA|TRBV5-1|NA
CASSLAFLIRDDLMNTEAFF
TGCGCCAGCAGCTTGGCCTTTTTGATTCGTGATGACCTCATGAACACTGAAGCTTTCTTT
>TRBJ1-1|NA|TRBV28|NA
CASSTFLGKNTEAFF
TGTGCCAGCAGCACATTTCTCGGTAAGAACACTGAAGCTTTCTTT
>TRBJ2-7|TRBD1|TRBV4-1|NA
CASSQGTGGRYEQYF
TGCGCCAGCAGCCAAGGGACAGGGGGAAGGTACGAGCAGTACTTC
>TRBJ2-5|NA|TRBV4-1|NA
CASSQARYQETQYF
TGCGCCAGCAGCCAAGCCCGATACCAAGAGACCCAGTACTTC
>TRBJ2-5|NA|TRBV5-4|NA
CASSSSASKAVVNTQYF
TGTGCCAGCAGCTCCTCAGCTTCCAAGGCCGTGGTCAACACCCAGTACTTC
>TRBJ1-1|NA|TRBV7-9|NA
CASSWDNTEAFF
TGTGCCAGCAGTTGGGACAACACTGAAGCTTTCTTT
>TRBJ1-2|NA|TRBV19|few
CASSIGGGYTF
TGTGCCAGTAGTATCGGCGGTGGCTACACCTTC
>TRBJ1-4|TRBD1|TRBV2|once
CASSRQGDSDEKLFF
TGTGCCAGCAGCCGACAGGGGGATTCGGATGAAAAACTGTTTTTT
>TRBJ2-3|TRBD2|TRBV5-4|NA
CASSFTSGRTDTQYF
TGTGCCAGCAGCTTTACTAGCGGACGCACAGATACGCAGTATTTT
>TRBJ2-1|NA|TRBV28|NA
CASLPMGDYNEQFF
TGTGCCAGCCTACCAATGGGGGACTACAATGAGCAGTTCTTC
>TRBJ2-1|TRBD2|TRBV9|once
CASSPLRGGHEQFF
TGTGCCAGCAGCCCACTCCGGGGGGGCCATGAGCAGTTCTTC
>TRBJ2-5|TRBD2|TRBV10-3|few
CAISDLAGVQETQYF
TGTGCCATCAGTGACCTAGCGGGGGTACAAGAGACCCAGTACTTC
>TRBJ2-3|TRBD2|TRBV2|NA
CATILGLGDTQYF
TGTGCCACCATATTGGGACTAGGCGATACGCAGTATTTT
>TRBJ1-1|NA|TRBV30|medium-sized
CAWSVMRGSLNTEAFF
TGTGCCTGGAGTGTAATGAGAGGGTCCTTGAACACTGAAGCTTTCTTT
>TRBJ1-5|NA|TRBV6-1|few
CASGLDGNQPQHF
TGTGCCAGCGGCTTAGATGGCAATCAGCCCCAGCATTTT
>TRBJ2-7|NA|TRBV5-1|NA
CASSPALLFTYEQYF
TGCGCCAGCAGTCCCGCCCTGCTGTTTACCTACGAGCAGTACTTC
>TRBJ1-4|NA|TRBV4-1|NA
CASSRDIAEKLFF
TGCGCCAGTTCTCGGGACATAGCTGAAAAACTGTTTTTT
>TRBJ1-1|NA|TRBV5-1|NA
CASSSPDRNTEAFF
TGCGCCAGCAGCTCGCCAGACCGGAACACTGAAGCTTTCTTT
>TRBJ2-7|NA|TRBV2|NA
CASSEEGVEQYF
TGTGCCAGCAGTGAAGAGGGAGTAGAGCAGTACTTC
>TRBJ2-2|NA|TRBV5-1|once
CASSGGVPETGELFF
TGCGCCAGCAGCGGAGGGGTGCCTGAGACCGGGGAGCTGTTTTTT
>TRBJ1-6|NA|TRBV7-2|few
CASSPRKDGAALHF
TGTGCCAGCAGCCCCCGGAAGGACGGTGCGGCCCTCCACTTT
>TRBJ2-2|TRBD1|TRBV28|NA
CASRSGGTGELFF
TGTGCCAGCAGGTCAGGGGGTACCGGGGAGCTGTTTTTT
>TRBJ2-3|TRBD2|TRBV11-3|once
CASSSGGTDTQYF
TGTGCCAGCAGCAGCGGGGGCACAGATACGCAGTATTTT
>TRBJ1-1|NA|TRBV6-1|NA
CASRWNTEAFF
TGTGCCAGCAGATGGAACACTGAAGCTTTCTTT
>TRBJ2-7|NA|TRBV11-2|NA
CASSQGSTKGYEQYF
TGTGCCAGCAGCCAGGGTTCAACCAAAGGTTACGAGCAGTACTTC
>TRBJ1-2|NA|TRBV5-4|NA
CASSPPGTSRYGYTF
TGTGCCAGCAGCCCACCAGGGACGTCGCGATATGGCTACACCTTC
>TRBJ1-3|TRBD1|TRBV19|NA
CASSRGQGAGNTIYF
TGTGCCAGTAGTAGAGGCCAGGGGGCTGGAAACACCATATATTTT